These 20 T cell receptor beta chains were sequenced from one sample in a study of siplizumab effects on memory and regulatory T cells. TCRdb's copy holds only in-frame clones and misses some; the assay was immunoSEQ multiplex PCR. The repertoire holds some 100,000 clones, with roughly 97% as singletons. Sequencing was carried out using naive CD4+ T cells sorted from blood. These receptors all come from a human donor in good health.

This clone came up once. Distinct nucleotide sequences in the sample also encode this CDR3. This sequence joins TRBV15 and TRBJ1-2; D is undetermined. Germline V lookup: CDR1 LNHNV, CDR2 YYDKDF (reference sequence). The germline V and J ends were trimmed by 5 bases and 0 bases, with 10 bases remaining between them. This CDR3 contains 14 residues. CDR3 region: CATSPQGTNYGYTF. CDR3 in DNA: TGTGCCACCAGCCCCCAAGGAACTAACTATGGCTACACCTTC.

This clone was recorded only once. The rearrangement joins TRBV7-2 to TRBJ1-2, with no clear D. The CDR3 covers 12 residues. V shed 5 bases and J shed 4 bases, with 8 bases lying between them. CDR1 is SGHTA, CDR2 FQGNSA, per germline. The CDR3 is CASSINGYGYTF. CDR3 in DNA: TGTGCCAGCAGCATTAACGGCTATGGCTACACCTTC.

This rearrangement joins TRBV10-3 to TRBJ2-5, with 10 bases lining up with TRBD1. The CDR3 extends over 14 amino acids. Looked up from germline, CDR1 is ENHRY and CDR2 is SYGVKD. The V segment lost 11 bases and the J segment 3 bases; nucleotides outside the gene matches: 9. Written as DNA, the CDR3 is TGTGCCGTGGGTGGGACAGGGGAAAAAGAGACCCAGTACTTC. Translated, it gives CAVGGTGEKETQYF.

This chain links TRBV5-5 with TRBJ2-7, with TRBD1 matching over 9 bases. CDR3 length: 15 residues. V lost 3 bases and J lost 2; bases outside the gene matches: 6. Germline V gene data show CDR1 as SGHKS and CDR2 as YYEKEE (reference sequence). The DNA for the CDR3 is TGTGCCAGCAGCTCCGGACAGGGGCTGCCCTACGAGCAGTACTTC. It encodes CASSSGQGLPYEQYF. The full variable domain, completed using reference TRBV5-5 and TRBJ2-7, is DAGVTQSPTHLIKTRGQQVTLRCSPISGHKSVSWYQQVLGQGPQFIFQYYEKEERGRGNFPDRFSARQFPNYSSELNVNALLLGDSALYLCASSSGQGLPYEQYFGPGTRLTVT.

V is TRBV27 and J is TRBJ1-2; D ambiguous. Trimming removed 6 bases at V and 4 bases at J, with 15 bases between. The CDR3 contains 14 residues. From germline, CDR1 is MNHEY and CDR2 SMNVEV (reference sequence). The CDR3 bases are TGTGCCAGCAGCCCCCGGGCCCTACCCTATGGCTACACCTTC. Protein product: CASSPRALPYGYTF.

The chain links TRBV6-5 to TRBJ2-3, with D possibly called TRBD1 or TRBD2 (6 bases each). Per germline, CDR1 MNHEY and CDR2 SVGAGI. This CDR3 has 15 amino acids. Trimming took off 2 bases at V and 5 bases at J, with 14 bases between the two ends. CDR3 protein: CASSYVRGAQDTQYF. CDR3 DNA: TGTGCCAGCAGTTACGTTAGGGGGGCCCAAGATACGCAGTATTTT.

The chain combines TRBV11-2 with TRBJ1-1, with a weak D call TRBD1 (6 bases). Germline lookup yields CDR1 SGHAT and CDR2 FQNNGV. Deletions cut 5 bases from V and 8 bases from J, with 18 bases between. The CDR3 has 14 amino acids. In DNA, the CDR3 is TGTGCCAGCAGCCCTCGGACCGGAGGGGGGGAAGCTTTCTTT. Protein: CASSPRTGGGEAFF. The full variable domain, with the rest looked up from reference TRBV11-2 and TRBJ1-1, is EAGVAQSPRYKIIEKRQSVAFWCNPISGHATLYWYQQILGQGPKLLIQFQNNGVVDDSQLPKDRFSAERLKGVDSTLKIQPAKLEDSAVYLCASSPRTGGGEAFFGQGTRLTVV.

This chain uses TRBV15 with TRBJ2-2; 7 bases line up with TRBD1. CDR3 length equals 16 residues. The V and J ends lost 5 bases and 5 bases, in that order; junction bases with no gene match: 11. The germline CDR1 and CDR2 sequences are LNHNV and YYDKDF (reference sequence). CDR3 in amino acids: CATSLPGKGATGELFF. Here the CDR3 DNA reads TGTGCCACCAGCCTACCCGGGAAGGGGGCAACCGGGGAGCTGTTTTTT.

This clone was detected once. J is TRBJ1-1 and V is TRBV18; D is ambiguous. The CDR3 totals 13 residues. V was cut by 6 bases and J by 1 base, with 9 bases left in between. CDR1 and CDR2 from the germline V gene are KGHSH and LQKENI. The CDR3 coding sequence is TGTGCCAGCTCCCCGGTCCAGAACACTGAAGCTTTCTTT. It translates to CASSPVQNTEAFF. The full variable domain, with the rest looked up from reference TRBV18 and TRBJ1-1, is NAGVMQNPRHLVRRRGQEARLRCSPMKGHSHVYWYRQLPEEGLKFMVYLQKENIIDESGMPKERFSAEFPKEGPSILRIQQVVRGDSAAYFCASSPVQNTEAFFGQGTRLTVV.

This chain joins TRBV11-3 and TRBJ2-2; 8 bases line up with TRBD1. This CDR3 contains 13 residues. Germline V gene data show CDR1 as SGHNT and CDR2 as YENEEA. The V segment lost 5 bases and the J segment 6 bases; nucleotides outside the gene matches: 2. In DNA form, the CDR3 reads TGTGCCAGCAGCCGGGGACAGGCCGGGGAGCTGTTTTTT. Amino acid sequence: CASSRGQAGELFF.

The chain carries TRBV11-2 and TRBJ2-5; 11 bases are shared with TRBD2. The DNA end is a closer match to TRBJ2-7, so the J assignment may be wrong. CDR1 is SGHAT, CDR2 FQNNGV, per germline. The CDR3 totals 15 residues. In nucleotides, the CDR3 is TGTGCCAGCAGCCTCACTAGCGGGGGTCAGTACGAGCAGTACTTC. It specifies CASSLTSGGQYEQYF.

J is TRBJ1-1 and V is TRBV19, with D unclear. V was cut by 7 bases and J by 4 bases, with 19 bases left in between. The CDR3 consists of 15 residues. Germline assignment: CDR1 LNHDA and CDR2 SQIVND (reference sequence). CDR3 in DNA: TGTGCCAGTATGAGCTCGAGACTTTTGAGCACTGAAGCTTTCTTT. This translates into CASMSSRLLSTEAFF.

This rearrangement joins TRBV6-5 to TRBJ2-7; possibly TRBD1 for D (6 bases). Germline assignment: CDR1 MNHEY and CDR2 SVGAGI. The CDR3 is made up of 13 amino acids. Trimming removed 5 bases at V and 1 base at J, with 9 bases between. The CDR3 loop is CASSLGQSYEQYF. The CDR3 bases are TGTGCCAGCAGTCTCGGACAGTCCTACGAGCAGTACTTC.

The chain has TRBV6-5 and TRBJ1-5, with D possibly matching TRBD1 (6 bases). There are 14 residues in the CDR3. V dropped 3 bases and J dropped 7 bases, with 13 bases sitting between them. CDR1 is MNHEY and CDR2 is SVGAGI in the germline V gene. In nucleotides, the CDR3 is TGTGCCAGCAGTTATTGGGGGCGGGGACAGCCCCAGCATTTT. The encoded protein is CASSYWGRGQPQHF.

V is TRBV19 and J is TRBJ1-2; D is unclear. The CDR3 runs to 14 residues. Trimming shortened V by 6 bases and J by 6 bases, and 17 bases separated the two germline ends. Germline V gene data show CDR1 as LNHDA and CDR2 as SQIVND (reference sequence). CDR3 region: CASSHRISANGYTF. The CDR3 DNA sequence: TGTGCCAGTAGCCACCGGATATCGGCAAATGGCTACACCTTC.

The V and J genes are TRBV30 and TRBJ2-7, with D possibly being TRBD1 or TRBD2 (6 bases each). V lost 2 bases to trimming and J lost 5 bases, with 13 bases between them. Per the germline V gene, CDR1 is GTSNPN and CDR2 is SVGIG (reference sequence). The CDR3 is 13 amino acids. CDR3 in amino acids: CAWSRGQWDEQYF. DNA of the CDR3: TGTGCCTGGAGTCGGGGGCAATGGGACGAGCAGTACTTC.

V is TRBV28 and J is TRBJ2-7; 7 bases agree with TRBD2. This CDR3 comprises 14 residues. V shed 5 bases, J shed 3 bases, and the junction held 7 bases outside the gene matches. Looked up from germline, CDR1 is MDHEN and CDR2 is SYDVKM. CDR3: CASSTPGTIYEQYF. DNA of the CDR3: TGTGCCAGCAGTACTCCCGGGACTATCTACGAGCAGTACTTC.

CDR3: CASIKGQNTDTQYF. Here the CDR3 DNA reads TGTGCCAGCATAAAGGGACAGAACACAGATACGCAGTATTTT. The chain has TRBV6-1 and TRBJ2-3; 7 positions agree with TRBD1. The CDR3 runs to 14 residues. V gave up 7 bases and J gave up 2 bases; unmatched junction bases: 6. CDR1 is MNHNS, CDR2 SASEGT, per germline.

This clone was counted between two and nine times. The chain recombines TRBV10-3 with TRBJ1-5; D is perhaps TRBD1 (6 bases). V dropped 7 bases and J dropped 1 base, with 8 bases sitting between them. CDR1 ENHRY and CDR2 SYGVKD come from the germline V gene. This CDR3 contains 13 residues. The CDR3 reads CAITGESNQPQHF. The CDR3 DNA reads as TGTGCCATCACAGGGGAGAGCAATCAGCCCCAGCATTTT.

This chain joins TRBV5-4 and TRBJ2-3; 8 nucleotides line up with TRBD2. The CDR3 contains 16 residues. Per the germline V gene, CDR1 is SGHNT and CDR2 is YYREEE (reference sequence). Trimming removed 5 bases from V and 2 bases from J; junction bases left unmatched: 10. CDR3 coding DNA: TGTGCCAGCAGACATCAGCGGGGGCCATACACAGATACGCAGTATTTT. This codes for CASRHQRGPYTDTQYF.